This paragraph covers one TCR beta chain sequence. This entry comes from a study of blood T cell repertoires in COVID-19. CDR1 and CDR2 from the germline V gene are MGHDK and SYGVNS. V was clipped by 2 bases and J by 8 bases; unmatched bases: 7. The CDR3 contains 15 residues. Using immunoSEQ multiplex PCR, the repertoire was profiled, and TCRdb retains in-frame clones only, with some absent. The repertoire holds around 260,000 clones, roughly nine tenths seen once, with approximately 2% in the top ten. This receptor was identified in a woman aged 25 to 39 with COVID-19, enrolled during active disease. The gene calls are TRBV25-1 and TRBJ1-4; TRBD1 matches 8 bases. The sample consisted of peripheral blood. The CDR3 spells CASSERQGAGEKLFF. The CDR3 region has the DNA TGTGCCAGCAGTGAAAGGCAGGGGGCAGGGGAAAAACTGTTTTTT.